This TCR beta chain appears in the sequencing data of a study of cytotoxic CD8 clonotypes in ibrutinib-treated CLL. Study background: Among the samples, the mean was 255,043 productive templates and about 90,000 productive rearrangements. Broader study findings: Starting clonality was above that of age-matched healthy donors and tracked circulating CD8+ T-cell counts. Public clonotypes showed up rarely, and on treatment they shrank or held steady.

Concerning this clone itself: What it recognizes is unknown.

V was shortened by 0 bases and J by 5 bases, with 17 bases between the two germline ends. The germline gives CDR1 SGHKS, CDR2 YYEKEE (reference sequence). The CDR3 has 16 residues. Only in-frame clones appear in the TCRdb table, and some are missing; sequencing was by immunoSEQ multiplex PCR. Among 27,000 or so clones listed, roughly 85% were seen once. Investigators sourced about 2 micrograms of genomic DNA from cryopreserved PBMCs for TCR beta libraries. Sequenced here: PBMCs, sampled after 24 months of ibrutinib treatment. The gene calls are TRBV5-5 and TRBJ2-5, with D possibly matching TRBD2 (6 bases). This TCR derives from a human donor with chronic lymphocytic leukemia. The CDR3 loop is CASSLEGLPYGETQYF. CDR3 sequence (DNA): TGTGCCAGCAGCTTGGAAGGACTACCCTACGGGGAGACCCAGTACTTC. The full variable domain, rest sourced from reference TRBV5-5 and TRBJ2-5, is DAGVTQSPTHLIKTRGQQVTLRCSPISGHKSVSWYQQVLGQGPQFIFQYYEKEERGRGNFPDRFSARQFPNYSSELNVNALLLGDSALYLCASSLEGLPYGETQYFGPGTRLLVL.